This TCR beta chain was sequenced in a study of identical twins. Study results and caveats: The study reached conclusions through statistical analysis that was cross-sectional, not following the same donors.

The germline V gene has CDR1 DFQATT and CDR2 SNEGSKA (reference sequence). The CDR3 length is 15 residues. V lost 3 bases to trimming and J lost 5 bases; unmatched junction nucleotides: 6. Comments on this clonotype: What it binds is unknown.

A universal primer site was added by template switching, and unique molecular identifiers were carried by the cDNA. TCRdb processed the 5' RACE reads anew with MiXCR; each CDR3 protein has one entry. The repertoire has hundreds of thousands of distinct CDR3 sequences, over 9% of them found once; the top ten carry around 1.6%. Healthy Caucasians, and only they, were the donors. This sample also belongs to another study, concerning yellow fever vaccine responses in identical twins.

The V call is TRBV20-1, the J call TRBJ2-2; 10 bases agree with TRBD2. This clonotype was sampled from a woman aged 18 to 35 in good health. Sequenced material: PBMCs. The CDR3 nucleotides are TGCAGTGCTAGGACGGCACTAGCGGGGACCGGGGAGCTGTTTTTT. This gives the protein CSARTALAGTGELFF.